This section outlines one T cell receptor beta chain sequence together with its context. The data were produced by immunoSEQ multiplex PCR, yet TCRdb's version contains in-frame clones alone and is incomplete. The table has roughly 130,000 clones, more than 70% seen once. The data originate from a study of PD-1 blockade in mismatch repair-deficient tumors. The V gene's germline CDR1 is MGHDK and CDR2 SYGVNS. Trimming took 7 bases from V and 7 from J; bases not matched to a gene: 13. The CDR3 runs to 16 residues. Material: peripheral blood, obtained just under 74 weeks after starting pembrolizumab. The clonotype comes from an adult with mismatch repair-deficient cancer. This rearrangement joins TRBV25-1 to TRBJ2-2, with TRBD1 matching over 9 bases. CDR3: CASTPWGQGTGGELFF. CDR3 in DNA: TGTGCCAGCACCCCATGGGGACAGGGTACCGGCGGGGAGCTGTTTTTT.